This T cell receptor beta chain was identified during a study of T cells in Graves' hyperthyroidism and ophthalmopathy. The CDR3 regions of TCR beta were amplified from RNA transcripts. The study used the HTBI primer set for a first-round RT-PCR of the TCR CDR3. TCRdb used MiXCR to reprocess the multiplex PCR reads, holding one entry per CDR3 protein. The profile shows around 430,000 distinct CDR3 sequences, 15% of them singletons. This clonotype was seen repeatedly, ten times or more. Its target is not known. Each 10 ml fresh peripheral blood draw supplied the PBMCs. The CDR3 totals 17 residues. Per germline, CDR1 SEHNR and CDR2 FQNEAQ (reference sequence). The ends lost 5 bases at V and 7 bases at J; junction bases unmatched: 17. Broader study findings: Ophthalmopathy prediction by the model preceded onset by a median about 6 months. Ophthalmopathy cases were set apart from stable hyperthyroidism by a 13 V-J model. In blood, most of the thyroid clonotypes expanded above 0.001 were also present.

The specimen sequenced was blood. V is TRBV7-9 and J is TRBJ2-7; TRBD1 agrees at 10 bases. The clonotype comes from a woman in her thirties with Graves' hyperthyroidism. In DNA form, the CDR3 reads TGTGCCAGCAGCCACGACCTCATGGGGACAGGGGAGGTGGAGCAGTACTTC. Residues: CASSHDLMGTGEVEQYF.